This T cell receptor (beta chain) is drawn from a study of blood T cell repertoires in COVID-19. At the level of the study: Acute and convalescent COVID-19 specimens originated in the United States, Italy and Spain. The cDNA or gDNA used as material had been derived from T cells, B-cell-depleted T cells, or PBMCs.

Clones were read by immunoSEQ multiplex PCR, and TCRdb kept only the in-frame ones, dropping some. The sample holds about 80,000 clones; approximately 80% are singletons and the top ten take around 9%. This TCR derives from a human donor in a cohort sampled during active COVID-19. The specimen was peripheral blood.

In DNA, the CDR3 is TGTGCCAGCAGCCAAGCCGGACTAGCCGGCGAGCAGTACTTC. Protein product: CASSQAGLAGEQYF. The chain joins TRBV14 to TRBJ2-7, with 8 bases identical to TRBD2. V lost 1 base and J lost 6; bases outside the gene matches: 5. The CDR3 length is 14 residues. Germline values: CDR1 SGHDN, CDR2 FVKESK.